This TCR beta chain is from a study of cytomegalovirus exposure and HLA in healthy donors. Across the study: The roughly 120 validation repertoires matched the roughly 700 first-cohort repertoires in platform, a later analysis reported. The study, taken as a whole, reports: The CMV antigen specificity of three CMV-associated chains was confirmed through in vitro analysis. Reports described diagnosis of cytomegalovirus status by the classifier as highly specific and sensitive.

Regarding this clone: Its antigen remains unknown.

The germline V gene encodes CDR1 SGHTA and CDR2 FQGNSA. V gave up 1 base and J gave up 4 bases; unmatched junction bases: 2. This CDR3 has 15 residues. The repertoire was sequenced with immunoSEQ multiplex PCR; TCRdb's copy has only in-frame clones and lacks some. The sample records 90,000 to 150,000 clones, 86% being singletons. This receptor was identified in a man aged 18 to 35 in good health and CMV-seronegative. The chain uses TRBV7-2 and TRBJ2-1; 9 bases agree with TRBD2. Material for sequencing was PBMCs. The CDR3 spells CASSLGLAAYNEQFF. The CDR3 bases are TGTGCCAGCAGCTTAGGACTAGCGGCATACAATGAGCAGTTCTTC.